The 15 T cell receptor beta chains given below trace back to one sample, sequenced in a study of identifying expanded T cells in peripheral blood. TCRdb's copy holds only in-frame clones and misses some; the assay was immunoSEQ multiplex PCR. Of 60,000 to 70,000 clones in the sample, roughly 86% were seen once. Material: blood. The source of these receptors is a person aged 18 to 75 in good health.

This sequence joins TRBV10-3 and TRBJ1-5; the match to TRBD1 covers 11 bases. V dropped 10 bases and J dropped 5; count of bases not matched to a gene: 4. The germline V gene encodes CDR1 ENHRY and CDR2 SYGVKD. CDR3 length: 13 residues. The DNA of the CDR3 is TGTGCCACCAGGGACAGGGGGGATCAGCCCCAGCATTTT. Translated, it gives CATRDRGDQPQHF.

This rearrangement joins TRBV7-6 to TRBJ2-5; TRBD1 aligns across 8 bases. Trimming took 1 base from V and 5 from J; bases not matched to a gene: 12. This CDR3 is 17 amino acids long. The germline CDR1 and CDR2 sequences are SGHVS and FNYEAQ. This chain's CDR3 is CASSLEGQGALAETQYF. CDR3 bases: TGTGCCAGCAGCTTAGAGGGTCAGGGGGCGCTTGCGGAGACCCAGTACTTC.

This clone was seen a single time. This chain uses TRBV9 with TRBJ2-7, with 10 bases fitting TRBD1. CDR1 is SGDLS, CDR2 YYNGEE, per germline. The ends lost 3 bases at V and 6 bases at J; junction bases unmatched: 0. The CDR3 sequence is 12 residues long. CDR3 DNA sequence: TGTGCCAGCAGCGGGACAGGGGGCGAGCAGTACTTC. Its protein is CASSGTGGEQYF.

This clone was observed once. The CDR3 protein is CASSVTGYDKNIQYF. For the CDR3, the DNA is TGTGCCAGCAGTGTGACAGGGTATGACAAAAACATTCAGTACTTC. The rearrangement links TRBV2 to TRBJ2-4, with 7 bases matching TRBD1. Germline-derived CDR1 and CDR2 are SNHLY and FYNNEI. The V gene end was trimmed by 4 bases and the J gene end by 3 bases; junction bases not matched to a gene: 6. The CDR3 extends over 15 amino acids.

The chain joins TRBV9 to TRBJ2-7, with a tentative D call TRBD2 (6 bases). The V and J ends lost 4 bases and 6 bases respectively, with 20 bases between them. CDR3 length: 15 residues. CDR1 is SGDLS and CDR2 is YYNGEE in the germline V gene. CDR3 sequence reads: CASSPLGTSGGEQYF. In DNA, the CDR3 is TGTGCCAGCAGCCCCCTCGGGACTTCTGGGGGCGAGCAGTACTTC.

This chain uses TRBV27 with TRBJ2-3; 16 bases map to TRBD2. V lost 5 bases, J lost 5 bases, and 10 bases stayed unmatched. The CDR3 runs 18 residues. From germline, CDR1 is MNHEY and CDR2 SMNVEV (reference sequence). CDR3 amino acids: CASSPVGLAGGRGDTQYF. CDR3 sequence (DNA): TGTGCCAGCAGTCCCGTGGGACTAGCGGGGGGGCGGGGAGATACGCAGTATTTT.

Details on this clone: Sequence at one end of the junction differs from germline and may be a read error. The chain has TRBV20-1 and TRBJ2-4; TRBD1 is a possible D gene (5 bases). Germline lookup yields CDR1 DFQATT and CDR2 SNEGSKA (reference sequence). This CDR3 region has 8 residues. The CDR3 DNA sequence: TGCAGTGCTGGCTTAAGGGGATTC. It translates to CSAGLRGF.

The chain combines TRBV4-1 with TRBJ2-7, with D tentatively TRBD1 (5 bases). Germline V CDR1 and CDR2: MGHRA, YSYEKL. The CDR3 totals 15 residues. The V end was cut by 1 base, the J end by 4 bases, with 14 bases between. CDR3 in amino acids: CASSQGAGSGYEQYF. For the CDR3, the DNA is TGCGCCAGCAGCCAAGGGGCAGGGTCAGGGTACGAGCAGTACTTC.

V is TRBV7-9 and J is TRBJ2-1, with 8 bases identical to TRBD1. The length of the CDR3 is 13 residues. The ends lost 8 bases at V and 8 bases at J; junction bases unmatched: 8. CDR1 SEHNR and CDR2 FQNEAQ come from the germline V gene (reference sequence). The CDR3 DNA sequence: TGTGCCAGCTTCAGGGGGCTGGGCGATGAGCAGTTCTTC. Translated, it gives CASFRGLGDEQFF.

The chain couples TRBV4-2 to TRBJ2-7; 7 bases map to TRBD2. Germline V gene data show CDR1 as LGHNA and CDR2 as YNFKEQ. Trimming took 4 bases from V and 0 from J; bases not matched to a gene: 9. The CDR3 runs 16 residues. CDR3 protein: CASSPETSDSSYEQYF. Written as DNA, the CDR3 is TGTGCCAGCAGCCCCGAAACTAGCGACAGCTCCTACGAGCAGTACTTC.

The CDR3 region is CASSGLAGAGELFF. The CDR3 DNA reads as TGTGCCAGCAGCGGACTAGCGGGGGCCGGGGAGCTGTTTTTT. This rearrangement joins TRBV9 to TRBJ2-2; 12 bases match TRBD2. Losses at the gene ends were 3 bases for V and 6 bases for J; bases not matched to a gene: 0. CDR1 is SGDLS and CDR2 is YYNGEE in the germline V gene. CDR3 length: 14 residues.

The rearrangement uses TRBV27 and TRBJ2-5, with D maybe TRBD2 (6 bases). With 3 bases removed from V and 4 bases from J, the gap between germline ends came to 9 bases. Germline V gene sequence: CDR1 MNHEY, CDR2 SMNVEV (reference sequence). CDR3 length equals 13 residues. CDR3 loop: CASSFGRGETQYF. CDR3 bases: TGTGCCAGCAGTTTTGGGCGGGGAGAGACCCAGTACTTC.

V usage is TRBV4-3 and J usage is TRBJ2-1, with a tentative D call TRBD1 (6 bases). V dropped 0 bases and J dropped 7 bases, with 13 bases sitting between them. The CDR3 covers 15 residues. Germline V lookup: CDR1 LGHNA, CDR2 YSLEER. The CDR3 DNA reads TGCGCCAGCAGCCAAGATGGACCAGGGGTAAATGAGCAGTTCTTC. It codes for CASSQDGPGVNEQFF.

This clone showed up just a few times. CDR3 sequence: CAWSMSSGNTIYF. CDR3 DNA sequence: TGTGCCTGGAGTATGAGCTCTGGAAACACCATATATTTT. This rearrangement joins TRBV30 to TRBJ1-3; D is unresolved. Trimming cost V 2 bases and J 0 bases, with 5 bases left between them. Looked up from germline, CDR1 is GTSNPN and CDR2 is SVGIG (reference sequence). The CDR3 runs 13 residues. The entire variable domain, with the rest obtained from reference TRBV30 and TRBJ1-3, is as follows: SQTIHQWPATLVQPVGSPLSLECTVEGTSNPNLYWYRQAAGRGLQLLFYSVGIGQISSEVPQNLSASRPQDRQFILSSKKLLLSDSGFYLCAWSMSSGNTIYFGEGSWLTVV.

This clone was recorded only once. The rearrangement links TRBV18 to TRBJ2-1, with D possibly matching TRBD2 (6 bases). The CDR3 length is 14 residues. The V gene lost 4 bases and the J gene lost 6 bases, with 13 bases spanning the gap. The germline V gene has CDR1 KGHSH and CDR2 LQKENI. CDR3 bases: TGTGCCAGCTCACGGGGAGGCCCATTCAATGAGCAGTTCTTC. Translating gives CASSRGGPFNEQFF.